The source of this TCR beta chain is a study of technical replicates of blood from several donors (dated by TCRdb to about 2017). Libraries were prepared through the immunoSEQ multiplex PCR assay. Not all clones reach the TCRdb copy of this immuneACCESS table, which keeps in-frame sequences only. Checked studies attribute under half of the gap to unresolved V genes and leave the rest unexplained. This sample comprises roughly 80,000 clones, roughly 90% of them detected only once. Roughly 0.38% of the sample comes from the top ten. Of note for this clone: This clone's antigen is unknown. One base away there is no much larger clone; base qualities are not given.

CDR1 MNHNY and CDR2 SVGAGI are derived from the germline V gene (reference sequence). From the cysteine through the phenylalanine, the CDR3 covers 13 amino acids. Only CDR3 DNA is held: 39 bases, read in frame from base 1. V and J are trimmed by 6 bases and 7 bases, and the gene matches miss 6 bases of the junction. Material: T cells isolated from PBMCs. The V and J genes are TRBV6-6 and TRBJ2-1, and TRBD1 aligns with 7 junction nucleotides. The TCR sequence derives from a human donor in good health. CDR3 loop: CASSRTGSNEQFF. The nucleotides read TGTGCCAGCAGCCGGACAGGTTCTAATGAGCAGTTCTTC.